Sequencing of this T cell receptor (beta chain) was carried out in a study of cytomegalovirus exposure and HLA in healthy donors. The CDR3 runs to 16 residues. The V end lost 0 bases, the J end lost 8 bases, and 18 bases lay between the germline ends. The V gene's germline CDR1 is SGDLS and CDR2 YYNGEE. PCR primers comprised 60 Vbeta and 13 Jbeta primers. Only in-frame clones appear in the TCRdb table, and some are missing; sequencing was by immunoSEQ multiplex PCR. Of over 110,000 clones listed, roughly three quarters are singletons. A note on this clone: What it binds is not known.

Points from the study as a whole: An ancestry cluster, one associated with Asian ancestry, reportedly showed fewer N-insertions than the 666-donor mean in a later analysis.

This clonotype originated in a man aged 18 to 30 in good health and CMV-seronegative. The V and J genes are TRBV9 and TRBJ2-1, with D perhaps TRBD2 (7 bases). The sample comprised PBMCs. CDR3 coding DNA: TGTGCCAGCAGCGTAGACTTGGGGGGGGGCAATGATGAGCAGTTCTTC. Protein sequence: CASSVDLGGGNDEQFF. Using reference TRBV9 and TRBJ2-1 for the parts outside the CDR3, the full variable domain is DSGVTQTPKHLITATGQRVTLRCSPRSGDLSVYWYQQSLDQGLQFLIQYYNGEERAKGNILERFSAQQFPDLHSELNLSSLELGDSALYFCASSVDLGGGNDEQFFGPGTRLTVL.